This T cell receptor beta chain is from a study of T cell clonality in common variable immunodeficiency (dated by TCRdb to the mid-2010s). The full study reports these points: According to the authors, figuring out what caused the increased clonality in CVID would require sequencing the repertoires of T cell subpopulations. Correlations of repertoire features with clinical complications were constrained by heterogeneity among patients within the CVID cohort. TCRbeta clonality was higher in CVID subjects than in healthy controls (t-test p = 0.018), and the increase was most characteristic of about a third of subjects. CVID subjects shared fewer TCRbeta clones with each other than healthy controls did (p < 0.0001). Although equal DNA input was used, an average of roughly 89,000 unique sequences per sample was obtained for controls, compared with approximately 31,000 for CVID samples. Reportedly, TCRbeta sequences from CVID had fewer deletions and N-nucleotide insertions, and highly modified clones with 13 or more V deletions were absent from CVID.

This clone was seen a few times. Its antigen remains undetermined. The CDR3 end lies 3 residues beyond the end of the read and is filled in from the germline J gene. Diagnosis of CVID followed standard criteria, namely serum IgG, IgA and/or IgM below the normal range together with specific antibody deficiency. A total of 44 subjects (about 15 female and roughly 30 male; age range roughly 9 to 65 years, mean age around 39) were included in the CVID group. Most of the CVID patients and most of the healthy controls were of Caucasian heritage. Replacement immunoglobulin therapy had been administered to all CVID subjects for at least one year at the time of study participation. No CVID subject was ill or taking immunomodulatory or immunosuppressive medication when blood was collected. Heparinized peripheral whole blood samples of about 4.5 to 8.5 ml were obtained from each donor. Genomic DNA from adults with common variable immune deficiency (CVID) and from healthy adult controls was used for sequencing of TCRbeta CDR3 repertoires. Diluted blood was density-centrifuged over Hypaque 1077 or Ficoll-Paque to isolate peripheral blood mononuclear cells. Genomic DNA was obtained from unsorted mononuclear cells using either Qiagen column purification or a centrifugation-based method.

V is cut by 4 bases and J by 4 bases, and the space between the germline ends is 17 bases. Including the terminal cysteine and phenylalanine, the CDR3 comprises 16 residues. Only the CDR3 bases that were read are kept: 39 of them, in frame from base 1. The germline V gene (reference sequence) yields LNHDA for CDR1 and SQIVND for CDR2. For sequencing input, CVID and control samples contributed equivalent amounts of genomic DNA. For every sample, a 60 bp segment covering the rearranged TCRbeta CDR3 region was amplified and then sequenced. The immunoSEQ assay, a bias-corrected multiplex PCR combined with high-throughput sequencing, was used to amplify TCRbeta. The original pipeline was this. Every unique nucleotide sequence counted as a clone and was annotated with V, D and J genes, copy number and frequency. Sequences were labeled productive if in frame, and non-productive if out of frame or containing stop codons. As previously described, clonality was calculated on the basis of Shannon's entropy. Mean CDR3 Kyte-Doolittle hydropathy was derived from the predicted amino acid sequences of productive clones. Using the R hclust function, scaled V gene usage was clustered hierarchically with Manhattan distance and complete linkage. To assess clone sharing by CDR3 amino acid sequence, 12 repertoires per group were resampled over 100 rounds. Repertoires were searched for 60 to 80 published EBV-specific and about 250 published CMV-specific TCRbeta sequences. After two CVID samples that produced fewer than 10,000 sequences were dropped from the analysis, around 40 CVID repertoires remained. Not all clones reach the TCRdb copy of this immuneACCESS table, which keeps in-frame sequences only. Checked studies attribute under half of the gap to unresolved V genes and leave the rest unexplained. That table furnishes V, J and clone size, whereas the DNA furnished D and trimming. The sample features roughly 5,000 clones, and none is a singleton. The leading ten clones occupy approximately 13% of the sample.

The source material was peripheral blood mononuclear cells. The receptor was derived from a human donor with common variable immunodeficiency. The V and J segments used are TRBV19 and TRBJ2-1, with TRBD2 perhaps the D gene, on 6 matching bases. The sequenced part of the CDR3 DNA is TGTGCCAGTAGTACACCGGGACTCCCACCTTACAATGAG. This codes for CASSTPGLPPYNE. The full CDR3 protein reads CASSTPGLPPYNEQFF.